This is a list of T cell receptor beta chains from one sample in a study of cytotoxic CD8 clonotypes in ibrutinib-treated CLL. Libraries were prepared by immunoSEQ multiplex PCR; TCRdb keeps only in-frame clonotypes and omits some of them. Of some 84,000 clones in the sample, about 86% were seen once. The source was PBMCs, collected before ibrutinib treatment. These receptors were collected from a human donor with chronic lymphocytic leukemia. CDR3s include the opening cysteine and the closing phenylalanine or tryptophan. A D gene is named only where the DNA matches it firmly. Size is stated for part of the rows, as once, few or many counts, or as a class when the clone is expanded.

TRBV19	TRBJ2-7	.	.	TGTGCCAGTAGGCAAACGGACTGGTACTCCTACGAGCAGTACTTC	CASRQTDWYSYEQYF
TRBV9	TRBJ2-3	.	.	TGTGCCAGCAGCACGTCCGGGAGTACAGATACGCAGTATTTT	CASSTSGSTDTQYF
TRBV20-1	TRBJ2-7	TRBD2	.	TGCAGTGGGGGGGGCTACGAGCAGTACTTC	CSGGGYEQYF
TRBV19	TRBJ1-1	TRBD1	.	TGTGCCAGTAGTAACAGGGGAAGGAACACTGAAGCTTTCTTT	CASSNRGRNTEAFF
TRBV30	TRBJ2-2	.	.	TGTGCCTGGAGTGTTGGGCTAGCTAGCACCGGGGAGCTGTTTTTT	CAWSVGLASTGELFF
TRBV7-6	TRBJ2-7	.	.	TGTGCCAGCAGCTTAGCGTCGGCAGTCTACGAGCAGTACTTC	CASSLASAVYEQYF
TRBV6-1	TRBJ2-1	TRBD2	.	TGTGCCAGCATGGGACTAGACAATGAGCAGTTCTTC	CASMGLDNEQFF
TRBV21-1	TRBJ1-2	.	.	TGTGCCAGCAGCAATTTGGGAACATTGGCCTACACCTTC	CASSNLGTLAYTF
TRBV29-1	TRBJ2-1	TRBD1	.	TGCAGCGTCGGGACAGGGGGCAATGAGCAGTTCTTC	CSVGTGGNEQFF
TRBV5-4	TRBJ1-3	.	once	TGTGCCAGCAGCTCAACCCCCGAACTAAGATCTGGAAACACCATATATTTT	CASSSTPELRSGNTIYF
TRBV5-1	TRBJ2-3	.	.	TGCGCCAGCAGCCTGGGAGATACGCAGTATTTT	CASSLGDTQYF
TRBV6-6	TRBJ2-7	TRBD2	.	TGTGCCAGCAGTATCCTAGCGGGAGGGCCCCACGAGCAGTACTTC	CASSILAGGPHEQYF
TRBV18	TRBJ2-7	TRBD2	once	TGTGCCAGCTCACCCCCTGGAGCGGGAGGATCCCAGCAGTACTTC	CASSPPGAGGSQQYF
TRBV27	TRBJ2-7	.	.	TGTGCCAGCAGTTTAGGGTACGAGCAGTACTTC	CASSLGYEQYF
TRBV30	TRBJ2-1	TRBD2	.	TGTGCCTGGAGTCGTGCACTAGCGGGAGGAAATGAGCAGTTCTTC	CAWSRALAGGNEQFF
TRBV7-2	TRBJ2-2	TRBD2	.	TGTGCCAGCAGCTTAGCCGGCGGGAGCCCGCCCACCGGGGAGCTGTTTTTT	CASSLAGGSPPTGELFF
TRBV27	TRBJ1-1	.	.	TGTGCCAGCAGCGTCGGAAACACTGAAGCTTTCTTT	CASSVGNTEAFF
TRBV19	TRBJ1-5	.	.	TGTGCCAGTGGGGACACCTATCAGCCCCAGCATTTT	CASGDTYQPQHF
TRBV5-1	TRBJ1-1	.	.	TGCGCCAGCAGCTTGGCAGAGAACACTGAAGCTTTCTTT	CASSLAENTEAFF
TRBV28	TRBJ2-7	.	.	TGTGCCAGCGGGGAGGAGGGGTTATTACCCTACGAGCAGTACTTC	CASGEEGLLPYEQYF